This T cell receptor (beta chain) was retrieved from a study of CD8 T cells in ankylosing spondylitis. Whole-study results and caveats: Typical of ankylosing spondylitis blood, it appeared, was a TCR beta motif of several highly homologous variants.

Germline V lookup: CDR1 LGHDT, CDR2 YNNKEL (reference sequence). The CDR3 length is 14 residues. V shed 7 bases and J 5 bases; nucleotides not matched to a gene: 8. TCRdb redid the calling of the 5' RACE reads with MiXCR, one entry per CDR3 protein. The profile shows around 770,000 distinct CDR3 sequences, about 10% of them singletons. The sample holds a few counts of this clonotype. The antigen is unknown. Specimen: blood, either unsorted or a sorted T cell fraction (not recorded which). The sequence was obtained from a male donor with ankylosing spondylitis. J is TRBJ2-3 and V is TRBV3-1, with 8 bases lining up with TRBD2. The CDR3 DNA follows: TGTGCCAGCACGACTAGCGTAGCCGGAGATACGCAGTATTTT. Translated, it gives CASTTSVAGDTQYF.